This TCR beta chain was sequenced for a study of shared clonotypes between healthy human individuals. The method was immunoSEQ multiplex PCR; TCRdb's version includes in-frame clones alone and lacks a portion of them. Here the sample spans roughly 2 million clones, about 95% being singletons. Naive CD8 cells comprised CD45RO-negative, CCR7-positively selected cells, excluding terminally differentiated effector memory CD45RA+ cells. The receptor comes from a man between 18 and 29 years old in good health. Sequencing used naive CD8+ T cells sorted from blood.

The CDR3 sequence: CASSQDHRTGGNEQYF. The CDR3 coding sequence is TGCGCCAGCAGCCAAGATCATCGGACAGGGGGGAACGAGCAGTACTTC. The chain recombines TRBV4-3 with TRBJ2-7; 10 bases fit TRBD1. V gave up 0 bases and J gave up 5 bases; unmatched junction bases: 7. The CDR3 has 16 residues. The V gene's germline CDR1 is LGHNA and CDR2 YSLEER.